This is a list of T cell receptor beta chains from one sample in a study of cytomegalovirus exposure and HLA in healthy donors. Sequenced by immunoSEQ multiplex PCR; TCRdb stores in-frame clones only, minus some. The table records roughly 100,000 clones, 60% to 75% of them present only once. Sequences were obtained from PBMCs. These receptors were obtained from a male donor in good health and CMV-seropositive. The CDR3 runs from the conserved cysteine through the conserved F or W. The D gene is left open where the match is weak. Not all rows give a size; the values are once, few, many and, for expanded clones, a class.

>-|-|TRBV29-1|TRBJ2-1
CSVEARYNEQFF
TGCAGCGTTGAGGCCCGCTACAATGAGCAGTTCTTC
>-|TRBD2|TRBV25-1|TRBJ2-3
CASEDGGTTDTQYF
TGTGCCAGCGAAGACGGGGGGACCACAGATACGCAGTATTTT
>-|-|TRBV25-1|TRBJ2-1
CASSESTGDSWGEQFF
TGTGCCAGCAGTGAATCCACAGGGGACTCTTGGGGTGAGCAGTTCTTC
>-|TRBD1|TRBV9|TRBJ2-5
CASSAGQGGQETQYF
TGTGCCAGCAGCGCGGGACAGGGGGGACAAGAGACCCAGTACTTC
>-|-|TRBV29-1|TRBJ2-3
CSVDGQYTDTQYF
TGCAGCGTTGACGGACAGTACACAGATACGCAGTATTTT
>-|TRBD1|TRBV23-1|TRBJ1-2
CASGDRANYGYTF
TGCGCCAGCGGGGACAGAGCTAACTATGGCTACACCTTC
>-|-|TRBV28|TRBJ1-3
CASSLVGGVVGNTIYF
TGTGCCAGCAGTTTAGTGGGGGGAGTGGTTGGAAACACCATATATTTT
>once|TRBD2|TRBV6-5|TRBJ2-7
CASSFRTSGPSYEQYF
TGTGCCAGCAGTTTCAGGACTAGCGGGCCTTCCTACGAGCAGTACTTC
>-|TRBD2|TRBV6-5|TRBJ2-7
CASLRGGREGNEQYF
TGTGCCAGCCTGCGCGGTGGGCGGGAGGGGAACGAGCAGTACTTC
>-|-|TRBV5-1|TRBJ2-1
CASSSNTGFRGGEQFF
TGCGCCAGCAGCTCGAACACTGGGTTTAGGGGGGGGGAGCAGTTCTTC
>-|-|TRBV19|TRBJ2-3
CASMGRRTDTQYF
TGTGCCAGTATGGGGCGGCGCACAGATACGCAGTATTTT
>once|TRBD1|TRBV15|TRBJ2-1
CATSTSGGTHAIF
TGTGCCACCAGCACCTCAGGGGGTACCCACGCGATCTTC
>-|-|TRBV9|TRBJ2-5
CASSVDVSSRETQYF
TGTGCCAGCAGCGTAGACGTCAGTTCCAGGGAGACCCAGTACTTC
>-|-|TRBV19|TRBJ2-7
CASSISSGEQYF
TGTGCCAGTAGTATATCCAGCGGCGAGCAGTACTTC
>once|TRBD2|TRBV10-2|TRBJ2-2
CASEDSGDLNTGELFF
TGCGCCAGCGAGGATAGCGGGGACCTGAACACCGGGGAGCTGTTTTTT
>once|-|TRBV5-4|TRBJ2-3
CASSSQSGVTDTQYF
TGTGCCAGCAGCTCACAGTCAGGGGTGACAGATACGCAGTATTTT
>few|-|TRBV25-1|TRBJ2-7
CASSDSGSYEQYF
TGTGCCAGCAGTGATTCCGGCTCCTACGAGCAGTACTTC
>-|-|TRBV5-6|TRBJ2-5
CASSLLGSQGNQETQYF
TGTGCCAGCAGCTTGTTGGGGTCTCAGGGTAACCAAGAGACCCAGTACTTC
>few|-|TRBV6-5|TRBJ1-5
CASSYFNYQPQHF
TGTGCCAGCAGTTACTTTAACTATCAGCCCCAGCATTTT
>-|-|TRBV7-6|TRBJ1-4
CASSAGENEKLFF
TGTGCCAGCAGCGCCGGGGAGAATGAAAAACTGTTTTTT
>-|TRBD2|TRBV28|TRBJ2-1
CASSLQHSGRWHEQFF
TGTGCCAGCAGTTTGCAACATAGCGGGAGATGGCATGAGCAGTTCTTC
>few|-|TRBV4-3|TRBJ1-2
CASSQGVREGGYTF
TGCGCCAGCAGCCAAGGGGTTCGCGAGGGTGGCTACACCTTC
>-|-|TRBV6-1|TRBJ1-2
CASSGEETNYGYTF
TGTGCCAGCAGTGGAGAAGAAACTAACTATGGCTACACCTTC
>-|-|TRBV9|TRBJ2-6
CASSVRQLPGANVLTF
TGTGCCAGCAGCGTACGACAGCTCCCAGGGGCCAACGTCCTGACTTTC
>-|-|TRBV18|TRBJ1-1
CASSHDKNTEAFF
TGTGCCAGCTCACACGACAAGAACACTGAAGCTTTCTTT
>-|-|TRBV15|TRBJ2-7
CATRSATGFTYEQYF
TGTGCCACCAGGAGCGCAACAGGGTTCACCTACGAGCAGTACTTC
>once|TRBD1|TRBV13|TRBJ1-2
CASSSGTDYGYTF
TGTGCCAGCAGCTCCGGGACAGACTATGGCTACACCTTC
>-|-|TRBV4-3|TRBJ1-1
CASSQVLREGVGTEAFF
TGCGCCAGCAGCCAAGTCTTGAGGGAGGGGGTGGGGACTGAAGCTTTCTTT
>-|-|TRBV14|TRBJ1-1
CASSRTLNTEAFF
TGTGCCAGCAGCCGGACACTGAACACTGAAGCTTTCTTT
>-|TRBD2|TRBV9|TRBJ2-5
CASSESTSGGAETQYF
TGTGCCAGCAGCGAATCGACTAGCGGGGGCGCAGAGACCCAGTACTTC
>-|TRBD2|TRBV5-1|TRBJ2-3
CASSSRLAGDLTDTQYF
TGCGCCAGCAGCTCCCGACTAGCGGGGGACCTCACAGATACGCAGTATTTT
>few|-|TRBV28|TRBJ2-1
CASSSKTGRNYNEQFF
TGTGCCAGCAGTTCAAAAACAGGGAGAAACTACAATGAGCAGTTCTTC
>-|-|TRBV7-8|TRBJ2-7
CASSLDRNEQYF
TGTGCCAGCAGCTTAGACAGAAACGAGCAGTACTTC
>-|TRBD2|TRBV28|TRBJ2-7
CASRGGTSGNYEQYF
TGTGCCAGCAGGGGAGGGACTAGCGGTAACTACGAGCAGTACTTC